This T cell receptor beta chain was sequenced in a study of blood T cell repertoires in COVID-19. Study information: Acute and convalescent COVID-19 specimens originated in the United States, Italy and Spain.

The repertoire was sequenced with immunoSEQ multiplex PCR; TCRdb's copy has only in-frame clones and lacks some. The sample consists of about 200,000 clones, roughly four fifths of them appearing once. Trimming removed 0 bases at V and 4 bases at J, with 12 bases between. The length of the CDR3 is 15 residues. Germline lookup yields CDR1 SQVTM and CDR2 ANQGSEA. This sequence originates from a woman aged 40 to 50 with acute or convalescent COVID-19. This sequence joins TRBV29-1 and TRBJ2-2; tentative D call: TRBD1 (6 bases). The sample taken for sequencing was peripheral blood. CDR3 region: CSVEDQGKFTGELFF. The CDR3 coding sequence is TGCAGCGTTGAAGATCAGGGGAAATTCACCGGGGAGCTGTTTTTT.